This T cell receptor (beta chain) derives from a study of blood T cell repertoires in COVID-19. CDR3 length: 13 amino acids. Trimming stripped 2 bases from V and 5 bases from J, with 9 bases between. CDR1 MNHEY and CDR2 SMNVEV come from the germline V gene (reference sequence). Concerning this clone: The sample contains more than one DNA sequence encoding this CDR3.

Assay: immunoSEQ multiplex PCR; the TCRdb copy retains only in-frame clones and omits some. The sample holds about 200,000 clones, 70% to 85% seen once. The sequence was obtained from a human donor with acute or convalescent COVID-19. The donor label of this sample is uncertain. The sample was peripheral blood. This chain connects TRBV27 to TRBJ1-2, with D maybe TRBD1 (5 bases). The CDR3 DNA reads TGTGCCAGCAGTTTACAGGGAGGGTATGGCTACACCTTC. Protein sequence: CASSLQGGYGYTF.